This TCR beta chain was captured by sequencing in a study of T cell responses to AZD1222 COVID-19 vaccine. The assay was immunoSEQ multiplex PCR, and TCRdb's table has in-frame clones only and misses some. The sample yields about 150,000 clones, roughly 90% seen once. The TCR sequence derives from an adult in good health. Sequenced here: peripheral blood, sampled on day 0 of AZD1222 vaccination.

The CDR3: CASSQLAVSTDTQYF. CDR3 DNA: TGTGCCAGCAGCCAACTTGCGGTGTCCACAGATACGCAGTATTTT. V usage is TRBV4-2 and J usage is TRBJ2-3; D gene ambiguous. This CDR3 contains 15 residues. Germline lookup yields CDR1 LGHNA and CDR2 YNFKEQ. V dropped 2 bases and J dropped 2 bases, with 11 bases sitting between them.